The clone carrying this TCR beta chain was seen only a few times. The CDR3 runs to 13 residues. V was clipped by 5 bases and J by 5 bases, with 14 bases between them. Germline assignment: CDR1 DFQATT and CDR2 SNEGSKA (reference sequence). TCRdb itself ran the RT-PCR reads through MiXCR, one entry per CDR3 protein. Seen here are approximately 720,000 distinct CDR3 sequences, about 14% observed once, and the top ten hold around 3.3%. The chain recombines TRBV20-1 with TRBJ2-3; maybe TRBD2 (6 bases). The sequenced sample consisted of memory CD4+ T cells from blood. The origin of this receptor is a female donor in good health, serving as a healthy control. The CDR3, as DNA: TGCAGTGCTTGGGGGGAGCTCGGAGATACGCAGTATTTT. Protein product: CSAWGELGDTQYF.